The sequence of this T cell receptor beta chain was determined in a study of T-cell reconstitution after alpha-beta-depleted transplantation in children. There are 13 residues in the CDR3. V was shortened by 2 bases and J by 6 bases, with 10 bases between the two germline ends. CDR1 is MGHDK and CDR2 is SYGVNS in the germline V gene. Preparing the TCRbeta library involved the use of unique molecular identifiers. MiXCR, applied by TCRdb to the PCR reads, yields one record per CDR3 protein. This table holds 350,000 to 400,000 distinct CDR3 sequences, about an eighth found once. The sample here was PBMCs, taken from the stem cell graft. This chain links TRBV25-1 with TRBJ1-1; weak D call: TRBD1 (5 bases). This receptor was taken from a human donor who donated a stem cell graft to a child with Fanconi anemia. CDR3: CASSEPGRAEAFF. DNA for the CDR3: TGTGCCAGCAGTGAACCAGGGAGAGCTGAAGCTTTCTTT.